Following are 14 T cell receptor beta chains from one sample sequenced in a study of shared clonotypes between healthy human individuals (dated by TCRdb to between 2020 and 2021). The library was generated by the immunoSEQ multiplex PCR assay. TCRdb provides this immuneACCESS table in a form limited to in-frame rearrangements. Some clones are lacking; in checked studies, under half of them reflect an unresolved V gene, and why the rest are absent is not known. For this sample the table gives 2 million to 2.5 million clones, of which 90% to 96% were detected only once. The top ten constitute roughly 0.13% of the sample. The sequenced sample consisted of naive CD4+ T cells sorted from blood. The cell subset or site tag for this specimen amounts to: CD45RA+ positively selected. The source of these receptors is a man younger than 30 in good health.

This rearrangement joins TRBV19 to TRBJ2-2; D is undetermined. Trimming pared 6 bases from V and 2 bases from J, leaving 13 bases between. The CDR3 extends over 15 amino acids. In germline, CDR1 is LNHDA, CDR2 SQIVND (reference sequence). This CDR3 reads CASRRGEVNTGELFF. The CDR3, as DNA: TGTGCCAGTAGGAGAGGAGAGGTTAACACCGGGGAGCTGTTTTTT.

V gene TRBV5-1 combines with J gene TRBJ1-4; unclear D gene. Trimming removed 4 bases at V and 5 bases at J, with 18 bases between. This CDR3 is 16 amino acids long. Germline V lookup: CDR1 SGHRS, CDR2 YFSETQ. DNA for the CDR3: TGCGCCAGCAGCCGCGACATCCCCGCCGGAAATGAAAAACTGTTTTTT. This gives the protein CASSRDIPAGNEKLFF. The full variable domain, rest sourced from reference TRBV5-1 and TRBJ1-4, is KAGVTQTPRYLIKTRGQQVTLSCSPISGHRSVSWYQQTPGQGLQFLFEYFSETQRNKGNFPGRFSGRQFSNSRSEMNVSTLELGDSALYLCASSRDIPAGNEKLFFGSGTQLSVL.

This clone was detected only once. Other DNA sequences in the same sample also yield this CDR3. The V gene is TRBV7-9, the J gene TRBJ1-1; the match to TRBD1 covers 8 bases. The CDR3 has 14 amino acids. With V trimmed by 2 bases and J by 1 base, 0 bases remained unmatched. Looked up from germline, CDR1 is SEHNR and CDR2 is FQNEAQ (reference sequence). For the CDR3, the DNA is TGTGCCAGCAGCTTAACAGGGGGGAACACTGAAGCTTTCTTT. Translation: CASSLTGGNTEAFF.

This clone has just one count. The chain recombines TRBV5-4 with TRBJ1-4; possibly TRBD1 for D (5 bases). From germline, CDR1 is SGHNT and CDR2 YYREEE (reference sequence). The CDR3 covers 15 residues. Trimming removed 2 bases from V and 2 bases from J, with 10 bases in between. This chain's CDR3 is CASSFGRATNEKLFF. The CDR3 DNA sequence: TGTGCCAGCAGCTTCGGCAGGGCGACTAATGAAAAACTGTTTTTT.

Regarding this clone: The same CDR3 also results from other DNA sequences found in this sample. Here the CDR3 DNA reads TGTGCCAGTAGTAGGACAGGGGGCTTGTACGAGCAGTACTTC. Translation: CASSRTGGLYEQYF. The genes are TRBV19 and TRBJ2-7, with 11 nucleotides matching TRBD1. There are 14 residues in the CDR3. Germline CDR1 reads LNHDA; CDR2 reads SQIVND (reference sequence). The V and J ends lost 4 bases and 4 bases, in that order; junction bases with no gene match: 3.

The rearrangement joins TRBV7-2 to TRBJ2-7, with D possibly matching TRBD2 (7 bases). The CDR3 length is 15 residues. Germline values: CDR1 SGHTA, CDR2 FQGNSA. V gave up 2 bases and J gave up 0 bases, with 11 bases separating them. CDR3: CASSLRGGLSYEQYF. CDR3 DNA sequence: TGTGCCAGCAGCTTACGCGGGGGCCTCTCCTACGAGCAGTACTTC.

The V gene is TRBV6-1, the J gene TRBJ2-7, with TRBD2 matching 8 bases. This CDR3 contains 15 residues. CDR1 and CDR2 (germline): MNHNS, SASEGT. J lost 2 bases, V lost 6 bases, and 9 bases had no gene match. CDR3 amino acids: CASSARPGGTYEQYF. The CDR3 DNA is TGTGCCAGCAGCGCGCGCCCGGGGGGGACCTACGAGCAGTACTTC.

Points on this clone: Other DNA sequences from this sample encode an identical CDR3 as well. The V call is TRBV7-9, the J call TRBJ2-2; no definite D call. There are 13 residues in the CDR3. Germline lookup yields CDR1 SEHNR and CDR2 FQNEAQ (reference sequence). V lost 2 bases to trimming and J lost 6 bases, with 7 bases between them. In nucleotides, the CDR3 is TGTGCCAGCAGCTTACCGGGTCCCGGGGAGCTGTTTTTT. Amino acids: CASSLPGPGELFF.

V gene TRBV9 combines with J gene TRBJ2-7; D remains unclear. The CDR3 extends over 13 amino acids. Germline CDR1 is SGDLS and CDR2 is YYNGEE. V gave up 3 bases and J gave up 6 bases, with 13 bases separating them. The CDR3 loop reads CASSAIDWGEQYF. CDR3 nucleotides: TGTGCCAGCAGCGCCATCGACTGGGGCGAGCAGTACTTC.

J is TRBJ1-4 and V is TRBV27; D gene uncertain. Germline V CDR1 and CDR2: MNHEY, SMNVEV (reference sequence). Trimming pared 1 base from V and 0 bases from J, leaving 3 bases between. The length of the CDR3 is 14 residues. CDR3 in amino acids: CASSLYATNEKLFF. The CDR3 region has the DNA TGTGCCAGCAGTTTATATGCAACTAATGAAAAACTGTTTTTT.

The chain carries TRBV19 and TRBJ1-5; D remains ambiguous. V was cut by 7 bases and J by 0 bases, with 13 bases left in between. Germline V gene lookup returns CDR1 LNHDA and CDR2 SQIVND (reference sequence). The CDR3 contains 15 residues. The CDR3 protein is CASTPGEHSNQPQHF. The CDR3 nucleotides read TGTGCCAGTACTCCAGGAGAACATAGCAATCAGCCCCAGCATTTT. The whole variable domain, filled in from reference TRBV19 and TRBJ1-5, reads DGGITQSPKYLFRKEGQNVTLSCEQNLNHDAMYWYRQDPGQGLRLIYYSQIVNDFQKGDIAEGYSVSREKKESFPLTVTSAQKNPTAFYLCASTPGEHSNQPQHFGDGTRLSIL.

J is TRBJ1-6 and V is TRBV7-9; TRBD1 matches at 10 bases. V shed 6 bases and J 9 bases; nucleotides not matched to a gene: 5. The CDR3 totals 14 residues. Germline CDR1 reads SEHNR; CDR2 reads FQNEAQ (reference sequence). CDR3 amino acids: CASRQTGGGSPLHF. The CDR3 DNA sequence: TGTGCCAGCAGACAGACAGGGGGCGGTTCACCCCTCCACTTT.

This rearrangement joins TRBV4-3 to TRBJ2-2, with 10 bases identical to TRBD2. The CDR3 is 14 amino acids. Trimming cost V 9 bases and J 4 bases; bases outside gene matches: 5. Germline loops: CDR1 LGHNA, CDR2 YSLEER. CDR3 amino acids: CASGLAGVTGELFF. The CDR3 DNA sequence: TGCGCCAGTGGTCTAGCGGGAGTCACCGGGGAGCTGTTTTTT.

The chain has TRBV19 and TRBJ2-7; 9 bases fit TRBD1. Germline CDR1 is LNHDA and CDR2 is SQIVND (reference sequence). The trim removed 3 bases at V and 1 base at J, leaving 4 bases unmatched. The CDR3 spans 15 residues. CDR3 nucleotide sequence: TGTGCCAGTAGTATTTGGGGACAGGGATCCTACGAGCAGTACTTC. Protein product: CASSIWGQGSYEQYF.